The 10 T cell receptor beta chains reported below all come from one sample, sequenced in a study of shared clonotypes between healthy human individuals (dated by TCRdb to 2019 to 2021). The library was prepared using the immunoSEQ multiplex PCR assay. Not all clones reach the TCRdb copy of this immuneACCESS table, which keeps in-frame sequences only. Checked studies attribute under half of the gap to unresolved V genes and leave the rest unexplained. This sample has fewer than 600,000 clones in its table, and 70% to 80% of those were observed once. The biggest ten clones account for around 12% of the sample. The sequenced sample was PBMCs. The receptors stem from a woman between 35 and 50 years old in good health. Some clones in this sample may be carry-over from other donors' samples.

The gene calls are TRBV10-3 and TRBJ2-2; D perhaps matches TRBD2 (6 bases). This CDR3 spans 15 amino acids. V was trimmed by 0 bases and J by 1 base, leaving 6 bases between them. Germline lookup yields CDR1 ENHRY and CDR2 SYGVKD. The CDR3 is CAISESGGNTGELFF. The CDR3, as DNA: TGTGCCATCAGTGAGTCCGGGGGGAACACCGGGGAGCTGTTTTTT.

The V and J genes are TRBV7-9 and TRBJ2-7; D remains ambiguous. This CDR3 is built from 13 residues. CDR1 is SEHNR, CDR2 FQNEAQ, per germline (reference sequence). V shed 1 base and J shed 2 bases, with 6 bases lying between them. In nucleotides, the CDR3 is TGTGCCAGCAGCTTAGTCAGTACCTACGAGCAGTACTTC. Protein: CASSLVSTYEQYF.

This rearrangement joins TRBV4-2 to TRBJ1-1; D remains unclear. This CDR3 has 12 amino acids. V was cut by 1 base and J by 8 bases, with 8 bases left in between. Germline V gene lookup returns CDR1 LGHNA and CDR2 YNFKEQ. CDR3 bases: TGTGCCAGCAGCCAAGGGTCAGGAGAAGCTTTCTTT. Its protein product is CASSQGSGEAFF.

This clone showed up just a few times. The chain uses TRBV27 and TRBJ1-5; tentative D call: TRBD1 (5 bases). In germline, CDR1 is MNHEY, CDR2 SMNVEV (reference sequence). The CDR3 totals 17 residues. The ends were cut back, 6 bases at V and 0 bases at J, with 18 bases in the middle. CDR3 region: CASSWAGGTGSNQPQHF. The CDR3 DNA follows: TGTGCCAGCAGCTGGGCCGGGGGAACCGGTAGCAATCAGCCCCAGCATTTT.

The chain is built from TRBV29-1 and TRBJ1-4; D remains unclear. V gave up 4 bases and J gave up 1 base, with 10 bases separating them. The CDR3 is 14 amino acids. The germline gives CDR1 SQVTM, CDR2 ANQGSEA. This CDR3 is CSVAFRLTNEKLFF. The CDR3 DNA reads TGCAGCGTTGCTTTCAGGTTAACTAATGAAAAACTGTTTTTT.

This clone was recorded once. The chain links TRBV9 to TRBJ1-1; no clear D. The V gene lost 0 bases and the J gene lost 1 base, with 7 bases spanning the gap. The CDR3 consists of 14 residues. Germline V gene sequence: CDR1 SGDLS, CDR2 YYNGEE. The CDR3 DNA is TGTGCCAGCAGCGTAGGGCCGCGGAACACTGAAGCTTTCTTT. As protein: CASSVGPRNTEAFF.

V usage is TRBV28 and J usage is TRBJ2-5; maybe TRBD1 (5 bases). Trimming stripped 7 bases from V and 7 bases from J, with 16 bases between. This CDR3 spans 13 amino acids. Germline V CDR1 and CDR2: MDHEN, SYDVKM. The CDR3 DNA sequence: TGTGCCAGCACCCTAGGGCAGGGTCGGACCCAGTACTTC. Protein product: CASTLGQGRTQYF.

This clone was picked up a small number of times. This sequence joins TRBV6-1 and TRBJ2-4, with D maybe TRBD2 (6 bases). The V end was cut by 2 bases, the J end by 4 bases, with 12 bases between. The CDR3 sequence is 15 residues long. CDR1 and CDR2 (germline): MNHNS, SASEGT. CDR3 amino acids: CASSETGTLKNIQYF. The CDR3 nucleotides read TGTGCCAGCAGTGAAACCGGGACTCTAAAAAACATTCAGTACTTC.

This clone was picked up one time. A far larger clone is off by one base, so a read error is likely. Distinct nucleotide sequences in the sample also encode this CDR3. The V call is TRBV29-1, the J call TRBJ1-4, with a possible D match to TRBD1 (6 bases). CDR1 and CDR2 (germline): SQVTM, ANQGSEA. CDR3 length: 14 residues. CDR3 region: CSVEAVGGVEKLFF. CDR3 sequence (DNA): TGCAGCGTTGAAGCGGTGGGGGGCGTTGAAAAACTGTTCTTT.

This clone was counted ten times or more. The rearrangement joins TRBV7-9 to TRBJ2-3; 7 nucleotides line up with TRBD2. The ends lost 6 bases at V and 2 bases at J; junction bases unmatched: 8. The CDR3 covers 15 residues. Germline assignment: CDR1 SEHNR and CDR2 FQNEAQ (reference sequence). CDR3 sequence (DNA): TGTGCCAGCAGTGCGAGGGACTACCTCACAGATACGCAGTATTTT. Encoded protein: CASSARDYLTDTQYF.